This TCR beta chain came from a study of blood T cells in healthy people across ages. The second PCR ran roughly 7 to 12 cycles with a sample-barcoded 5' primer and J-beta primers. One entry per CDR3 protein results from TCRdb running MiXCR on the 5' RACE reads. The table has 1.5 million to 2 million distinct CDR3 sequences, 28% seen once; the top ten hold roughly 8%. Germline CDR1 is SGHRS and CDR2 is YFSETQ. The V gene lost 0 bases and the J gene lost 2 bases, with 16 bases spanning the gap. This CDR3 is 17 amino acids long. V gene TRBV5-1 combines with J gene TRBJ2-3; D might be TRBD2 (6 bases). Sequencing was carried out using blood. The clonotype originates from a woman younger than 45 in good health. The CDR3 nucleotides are TGCGCCAGCAGCTTGGCCCGGGGTAGCGGTTTCACAGATACGCAGTATTTT. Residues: CASSLARGSGFTDTQYF.